A single sample gave rise to the 2 T cell receptor beta chains below, sequenced in a study of cytomegalovirus exposure and HLA in healthy donors. It was with 60 Vbeta and 13 Jbeta primers that the PCR ran. Data came from immunoSEQ multiplex PCR; TCRdb stores just in-frame clones and leaves some out. The top ten clones hold 2% to 2.5% of a sample with 150,000 to 180,000 clones, about 68% of them seen once. Specimen: PBMCs. Receptors were obtained from a man aged 25 to 40 in good health and CMV-seronegative.

This chain joins TRBV6-4 and TRBJ2-2, with 9 bases that match TRBD2. Germline-derived CDR1 and CDR2 are MRHNA and SNTAGT. The CDR3 is 15 residues long. V dropped 5 bases and J dropped 2; count of bases not matched to a gene: 3. The CDR3 sequence: CASSLAGANTGELFF. The CDR3 DNA reads as TGTGCCAGCAGTTTAGCGGGGGCCAACACCGGGGAGCTGTTTTTT.

This clone was picked up one time. This chain connects TRBV19 to TRBJ1-1, with D uncertain. This CDR3 region has 14 residues. V lost 3 bases to trimming and J lost 2 bases, with 10 bases between them. Germline loops: CDR1 LNHDA, CDR2 SQIVND (reference sequence). DNA for the CDR3: TGTGCCAGTAGTATCGAGGGCACCAACACTGAAGCTTTCTTT. It is translated as CASSIEGTNTEAFF.